This entry lists 26 T cell receptor beta chains sequenced from one sample in a study of regulatory T cells in long-lasting Graves disease. Time point meaning: newly diagnosed GD, antithyroid drugs for less than 3 months. There was RNA extracted from PBMCs, and the TCR library was made from it. In building TCR beta libraries, iRepertoire HTBI primers were used together with Arm-PCR of CDR3 regions. TCRdb analysed the multiplex PCR reads with MiXCR anew, one entry per CDR3 protein. The table includes hundreds of thousands of distinct CDR3 sequences, about 15% detected once. These data were also filed under a second study, of T cells in Graves' hyperthyroidism and ophthalmopathy.

Material: peripheral blood mononuclear cells (PBMCs), obtained at new diagnosis, from a patient treated with antithyroid drugs. The receptor set was obtained from a man aged 18 to 35 with Graves disease.

This clonotype was seen more than once but under ten times. V gene TRBV5-1 combines with J gene TRBJ2-6; no reliable D call. CDR1 and CDR2 (germline): SGHRS, YFSETQ. V was clipped by 8 bases and J by 0 bases, with 9 bases between them. This CDR3 is built from 14 residues. CDR3 protein: CASRFFSGANVLTF. Written as DNA, the CDR3 is TGCGCCAGTCGATTTTTCTCTGGGGCCAACGTCCTGACTTTC.

A few counts support this clonotype. The CDR3 is CASSLHDGLDTEAFF. The CDR3 nucleotides read TGTGCCAGCAGTTTACATGATGGGTTGGACACTGAAGCTTTCTTT. The rearrangement joins TRBV27 to TRBJ1-1, with D unresolved. V was trimmed by 2 bases and J by 3 bases, leaving 13 bases between them. The CDR3 spans 15 residues. Germline V gene data show CDR1 as MNHEY and CDR2 as SMNVEV (reference sequence).

This clonotype appeared many times. This chain uses TRBV30 with TRBJ1-3, with D uncertain. Per germline, CDR1 GTSNPN and CDR2 SVGIG (reference sequence). The CDR3 is 13 residues long. V dropped 3 bases and J dropped 0 bases, with 6 bases sitting between them. The CDR3 nucleotides read TGTGCCTGGAGGGCGATCTCTGGAAACACCATATATTTT. Its protein is CAWRAISGNTIYF.

This clonotype was detected ten times or more. This rearrangement joins TRBV7-9 to TRBJ2-7, with TRBD2 matching over 8 bases. The CDR3 spans 14 residues. Germline CDR1 is SEHNR and CDR2 is FQNEAQ (reference sequence). Trimming took 5 bases from V and 6 from J; bases not matched to a gene: 9. The CDR3 here is CASSHAAGVSEQYF. Here the CDR3 DNA reads TGTGCCAGCAGCCATGCAGCGGGAGTATCCGAGCAGTACTTC.

This clonotype occurred a few times. The chain uses TRBV24-1 and TRBJ2-5; no firm D call. The length of the CDR3 is 14 residues. V was trimmed by 2 bases and J by 9 bases, leaving 15 bases between them. Germline V gives CDR1 KGHDR, CDR2 SFDVKD. CDR3 loop: CATSDSTSTGPQYF. CDR3 bases: TGTGCCACCAGTGATTCGACCTCTACGGGCCCCCAGTACTTC.

The chain has TRBV6-1 and TRBJ1-5, with 7 bases aligning to TRBD1. Germline CDR1 MNHNS, CDR2 SASEGT. The CDR3 is 17 residues long. After removal of 4 bases from V and 0 bases from J, the junction contained 9 bases not matched to a gene. CDR3 region: CASSADGQVYSNQPQHF. The DNA for the CDR3 is TGTGCCAGCAGTGCAGACGGACAGGTATATAGCAATCAGCCCCAGCATTTT.

The J gene is TRBJ2-1, the V gene TRBV27, with a possible D match to TRBD1 (6 bases). CDR1 is MNHEY and CDR2 is SMNVEV in the germline V gene (reference sequence). Trimming removed 6 bases from V and 2 bases from J, with 11 bases in between. The CDR3 contains 14 residues. The CDR3 is CASRYRATYNEQFF. The CDR3 DNA sequence: TGTGCCAGCAGATACAGGGCCACCTACAATGAGCAGTTCTTC.

This clonotype was observed at least ten times. The chain joins TRBV10-3 to TRBJ1-2; possible D gene TRBD1, 6 bases. Deletions cut 6 bases from V and 2 bases from J, with 10 bases between. The CDR3 length is 13 residues. Germline V gene lookup returns CDR1 ENHRY and CDR2 SYGVKD. The DNA for the CDR3 is TGTGCCATCAGGGACAGTTCGAACTATGGCTACACCTTC. Its translation: CAIRDSSNYGYTF.

The table lists this clonotype with many counts. The genes are TRBV5-1 and TRBJ2-1, with D tentatively TRBD1 (6 bases). V lost 2 bases and J lost 9, with 18 bases in between. The CDR3 is made up of 15 amino acids. Germline-derived CDR1 and CDR2 are SGHRS and YFSETQ. The DNA for the CDR3 is TGCGCCAGCAGCTTACGAGTCCCAGACAGGAGTGAGCAGTTCTTC. Amino acids: CASSLRVPDRSEQFF. Complete variable domain (other parts from reference TRBV5-1 and TRBJ2-1): KAGVTQTPRYLIKTRGQQVTLSCSPISGHRSVSWYQQTPGQGLQFLFEYFSETQRNKGNFPGRFSGRQFSNSRSEMNVSTLELGDSALYLCASSLRVPDRSEQFFGPGTRLTVL.

With respect to this clonotype: A much bigger clone sits one base away, suggesting this may be a read error. No conserved phenylalanine or tryptophan ends this CDR3, so it is likely a read error. The V gene is TRBV12-3 or TRBV12-4, the J gene TRBJ1-1; D is ambiguous. The CDR3 is 13 residues long. The ends were cut back, 5 bases at V and 10 bases at J, with 17 bases in the middle. The chain's CDR3 is CASSVQVGVGAFL. The CDR3 DNA reads as TGTGCCAGCAGTGTCCAGGTCGGAGTGGGAGCTTTCCTT.

This rearrangement joins TRBV30 to TRBJ1-4, with D uncertain. There are 13 residues in the CDR3. The germline V and J ends were trimmed by 2 bases and 8 bases, with 12 bases remaining between them. CDR1 is GTSNPN, CDR2 SVGIG, per germline (reference sequence). In nucleotides, the CDR3 is TGTGCCTGGAGTCCCCTAGGTCACGAAAAACTGTTTTTT. This translates into CAWSPLGHEKLFF.

This clonotype was observed many times. V gene TRBV30 combines with J gene TRBJ2-7; TRBD1 might be the D (5 bases). Germline loops: CDR1 GTSNPN, CDR2 SVGIG (reference sequence). CDR3 size: 13 residues. V dropped 3 bases and J dropped 0 bases, with 9 bases sitting between them. The CDR3 DNA sequence: TGTGCCTGGAGAGAGACAGCCTCCTACGAGCAGTACTTC. Protein product: CAWRETASYEQYF.

This clonotype occurred many times. This rearrangement joins TRBV6-1 to TRBJ2-1, with TRBD2 matching 10 bases. J was trimmed by 3 bases and V by 5 bases; bases with no gene match: 7. The CDR3 loop spans 16 amino acids. Germline-derived CDR1 and CDR2 are MNHNS and SASEGT. The CDR3 region is CASSILLAGVYNEQFF. The DNA for the CDR3 is TGTGCCAGCAGTATCCTCCTAGCGGGAGTCTACAATGAGCAGTTCTTC.

This clonotype was seen at least ten times. The chain is built from TRBV5-1 and TRBJ2-7, with 9 positions matching TRBD1. CDR1 SGHRS and CDR2 YFSETQ come from the germline V gene. The CDR3 totals 15 residues. The ends lost 3 bases at V and 5 bases at J; junction bases unmatched: 9. The CDR3 reads CASSSQQGAYNEQYF. The CDR3 DNA sequence: TGCGCCAGCAGCTCCCAACAGGGGGCATACAACGAGCAGTACTTC.

This clonotype was seen repeatedly, ten times or more. This CDR3 is CASSLGPTNQPQHF. Here the CDR3 DNA reads TGTGCCAGCAGCTTGGGACCGACCAATCAGCCCCAGCATTTT. V usage is TRBV11-2 and J usage is TRBJ1-5, with D possibly TRBD1 on 5 matching bases. This CDR3 region has 14 residues. CDR1 SGHAT and CDR2 FQNNGV come from the germline V gene. V was pared by 3 bases and J by 3 bases, with 9 bases between.

This clonotype was found a few times. The V call is TRBV29-1, the J call TRBJ2-1; D is unclear. CDR1 and CDR2 from the germline V gene are SQVTM and ANQGSEA. The CDR3 runs to 12 residues. V shed 4 bases and J shed 5 bases, with 9 bases lying between them. Here the CDR3 DNA reads TGCAGCGTTGGGCGTTCAGACAATGAGCAGTTCTTC. Translated: CSVGRSDNEQFF.

This clonotype was seen at least ten times. This chain connects TRBV12-3 or TRBV12-4 to TRBJ1-4, with 7 bases matching TRBD1. The length of the CDR3 is 13 residues. V shed 7 bases, J shed 4 bases, and the junction held 3 bases outside the gene matches. CDR3 in DNA: TGTGCCAGCACCGGGACAGTTAATGAAAAACTGTTTTTT. Protein sequence: CASTGTVNEKLFF.

In its sample, this clonotype was seen many times. The rearrangement uses TRBV7-3 and TRBJ2-3; 10 nucleotides match TRBD2. The germline gives CDR1 SGHTA, CDR2 FQGTGA. J gave up 4 bases and V 2 bases, and 27 bases lay outside the gene matches. The CDR3 totals 23 residues. DNA for the CDR3: TGTGCCAGCAGCTTAGTCGCAGGGGGAGTACTAGCGGGATCCGCTCGGGCCCCAGATACGCAGTATTTT. Encoded protein: CASSLVAGGVLAGSARAPDTQYF.

This clonotype was observed a few times. V usage is TRBV6-1 and J usage is TRBJ1-2; TRBD1 agrees at 7 bases. Per the germline V gene, CDR1 is MNHNS and CDR2 is SASEGT. Trimming removed 6 bases from V and 4 bases from J; junction bases left unmatched: 8. The CDR3 extends over 14 amino acids. The CDR3 spells CASRPTGVPYGYTF. CDR3 bases: TGTGCCAGCAGACCCACAGGGGTTCCCTATGGCTACACCTTC.

This clonotype was counted a few times. A much larger clone differs by one base, so this may be a read error. V is TRBV27 and J is TRBJ2-7, with 8 nucleotides matching TRBD1. From germline, CDR1 is MNHEY and CDR2 SMNVEV (reference sequence). V was pared by 7 bases and J by 9 bases, with 26 bases of the junction left unmatched. CDR3 length: 18 residues. The CDR3 sequence: CASKLSMATGQGFGGQYF. In nucleotides, the CDR3 is TGTGCCAGCAAGTTATCTATGGCGACAGGACAGGGTTTTGGCGGGCAGTACTTC.

The genes are TRBV10-3 and TRBJ2-1; 15 bases fit TRBD2. The germline V gene has CDR1 ENHRY and CDR2 SYGVKD. V was clipped by 2 bases and J by 7 bases; unmatched bases: 0. The CDR3 contains 15 residues. CDR3 residues: CAISEGTSGRNEQFF. CDR3 bases: TGTGCCATCAGTGAGGGGACTAGCGGGAGGAATGAGCAGTTCTTC.

The V call is TRBV4-1, the J call TRBJ1-4; 11 bases are shared with TRBD1. Trimming removed 11 bases from V and 8 bases from J; junction bases left unmatched: 4. CDR3 size: 12 residues. Germline loops: CDR1 MGHRA, CDR2 YSYEKL. This chain's CDR3 is CAGGDRGEKLFF. Written as DNA, the CDR3 is TGCGCCGGAGGGGACAGGGGGGAAAAACTGTTTTTT.

V gene TRBV27 combines with J gene TRBJ1-6; D is ambiguous. In germline, CDR1 is MNHEY, CDR2 SMNVEV (reference sequence). CDR3 length equals 15 residues. The ends were cut back, 7 bases at V and 3 bases at J, with 13 bases in the middle. This CDR3 is CASTSVTFYNSPLHF. The CDR3 DNA sequence: TGTGCCAGCACCTCAGTGACTTTCTATAATTCACCCCTCCACTTT.

V gene TRBV9 combines with J gene TRBJ2-1, with D possibly matching TRBD2 (5 bases). V dropped 0 bases and J dropped 5 bases, with 21 bases sitting between them. Per the germline V gene, CDR1 is SGDLS and CDR2 is YYNGEE. The CDR3 runs to 18 residues. The CDR3 protein is CASSVAQQRSYVNNEQFF. DNA for the CDR3: TGTGCCAGCAGCGTAGCCCAGCAGCGGAGCTACGTGAACAATGAGCAGTTCTTC.

This clonotype was recorded at least ten times. The J gene is TRBJ2-1, the V gene TRBV24-1; 9 bases map to TRBD1. CDR1 and CDR2 (germline): KGHDR, SFDVKD. The V segment lost 3 bases and the J segment 6 bases; nucleotides outside the gene matches: 5. The CDR3 contains 15 residues. The CDR3 nucleotides read TGTGCCACCAGTGATGGGGGGACAGGGATCAATGAGCAGTTCTTC. Translated, it gives CATSDGGTGINEQFF.

In regard to this clonotype: A much more abundant neighbour one base away suggests this may be a read error. The rearrangement uses TRBV12-3 or TRBV12-4 and TRBJ2-3, with a possible D match to TRBD2 (6 bases). The CDR3 runs to 12 residues. CDR3: CAGSWGADTQYF. The CDR3 DNA reads TGTGCCGGCAGTTGGGGGGCAGATACGCAGTATTTT.